This T cell receptor beta chain was documented in a study of control samples from healthy donors and cancer patients. The CDR3 is 19 residues long. The V segment lost 2 bases and the J segment 3 bases; nucleotides outside the gene matches: 8. Germline V gene data show CDR1 as SGHTA and CDR2 as FQGTGA. TCRdb's table, derived via immunoSEQ multiplex PCR, lists solely in-frame clones and lacks some. The sample shows 95,000 to 150,000 clones, about 89% of them seen only once. J is TRBJ2-3 and V is TRBV7-3, with 16 bases aligning to TRBD2. The sequence was obtained from a woman under 30 in good health. Sequenced: blood. The CDR3 loop is CASSLGTSGRAVGTDTQYF. The CDR3 coding sequence is TGTGCCAGCAGCTTAGGGACTAGCGGGAGGGCCGTCGGTACAGATACGCAGTATTTT.